The sample holds a few counts of the clone carrying this T cell receptor (beta chain). The sample carries other DNA sequences with the same CDR3. The entirety of the isolated RNA underwent reverse transcription, so expressed TCRB transcripts were sequenced. Generated by immunoSEQ multiplex PCR, the TCRdb table keeps only in-frame clones and is missing some. The sample shows 140,000 or so clones, about 9.2% of them seen only once. The record originates from a study of beta chain features in type 1 diabetes. CDR1 is SGHTA and CDR2 is FQGNSA in the germline V gene. This CDR3 has 14 amino acids. The ends were cut back, 4 bases at V and 5 bases at J, with 12 bases in the middle.

V usage is TRBV7-2 and J usage is TRBJ2-1; a weak D match, TRBD2 (6 bases). The origin of this receptor is a man in his late teens or twenties in good health. The sequencing sample was made of central memory CD4+ T cells from blood. The CDR3 bases are TGTGCCAGCAGCTCCTCCGGACTAAACAATGAGCAGTTCTTC. Its translation is CASSSSGLNNEQFF.